Presented here are 6 T cell receptor beta chains from one specimen sequenced in a study of CD8 T cells in Susac syndrome. Random hexamers were used to reverse transcribe an amount of about 0.45 to 1 ug RNA. In TCRdb, the immunoSEQ multiplex PCR reads were re-called with MiXCR into one record per CDR3 protein. This table holds about 210,000 distinct CDR3 sequences, around 95% found once. Sample: CD4+ T cells from PBMCs. These receptors were obtained from a human donor with multiple sclerosis.

The V and J genes are TRBV27 and TRBJ2-7; 9 nucleotides align to TRBD2. Germline loops: CDR1 MNHEY, CDR2 SMNVEV (reference sequence). The junction had 8 bases not matched to a gene; V was cut back by 5 bases and J by 3 bases. This CDR3 is built from 15 residues. CDR3 sequence (DNA): TGTGCCAGCAGTCCCCTTAGCGGGAGTATCTACGAGCAGTACTTC. Its translation: CASSPLSGSIYEQYF.

This chain links TRBV19 with TRBJ2-1; D may be TRBD2 (6 bases). Trimming took 3 bases from V and 8 from J, leaving 17 bases between them. The length of the CDR3 is 15 residues. Germline loops: CDR1 LNHDA, CDR2 SQIVND (reference sequence). The CDR3 protein is CASSIRSGGGDEQFF. CDR3 nucleotides: TGTGCCAGTAGTATCAGGAGCGGTGGCGGGGATGAGCAGTTCTTC. The entire variable domain, with the rest obtained from reference TRBV19 and TRBJ2-1, is as follows: DGGITQSPKYLFRKEGQNVTLSCEQNLNHDAMYWYRQDPGQGLRLIYYSQIVNDFQKGDIAEGYSVSREKKESFPLTVTSAQKNPTAFYLCASSIRSGGGDEQFFGPGTRLTVL.

The V and J genes are TRBV27 and TRBJ2-1; a weak D match, TRBD2 (6 bases). The J call may be faulty, since TRBJ2-7 better matches the DNA end. Germline V gives CDR1 MNHEY, CDR2 SMNVEV (reference sequence). This CDR3 spans 14 amino acids. The CDR3 DNA reads as TGTGCCAGCAGTCGCCGGGACTTTCCCTACGAGCAGTACTTC. Translated: CASSRRDFPYEQYF.

The chain couples TRBV4-2 to TRBJ1-6; D remains ambiguous. V lost 0 bases and J lost 7, with 13 bases in between. From germline, CDR1 is LGHNA and CDR2 YNFKEQ. The CDR3 covers 16 residues. CDR3 in amino acids: CASSQDGQRPNSPLHF. The CDR3 coding sequence is TGTGCCAGCAGCCAAGATGGGCAAAGGCCGAATTCACCCCTCCACTTT.

The chain is built from TRBV12-3 or TRBV12-4 and TRBJ1-5; D is undetermined. This CDR3 is 13 amino acids long. Trimming shortened V by 1 base and J by 6 bases, and 7 bases separated the two germline ends. CDR3 sequence reads: CASSLEVGQPQHF. In DNA, the CDR3 is TGTGCCAGCAGTTTAGAGGTTGGTCAGCCCCAGCATTTT.

The genes are TRBV2 and TRBJ1-5, with 7 nucleotides matching TRBD1. CDR1 is SNHLY and CDR2 is FYNNEI in the germline V gene. The CDR3 length is 14 residues. J gave up 4 bases and V 6 bases, and 6 bases lay outside the gene matches. This chain's CDR3 is CASRPDRENQPQHF. The CDR3 DNA reads as TGTGCCAGCAGGCCCGACAGGGAGAATCAGCCCCAGCATTTT.